This T cell receptor (beta chain) stems from a study of blood T cell repertoires in COVID-19. As for the study in general: Samples of COVID-19 (acute and convalescent) were obtained from the United States, Italy and Spain. The analysed material was cDNA or gDNA that came from T cells, B-cell-depleted T cells, or PBMCs.

Original handling: Estimates of nucleated cell counts were drawn from the amplification of reference gene primers. Clones were sequenced by immunoSEQ multiplex PCR, and TCRdb holds only the in-frame ones, with some missing. V and J calls and clone size are those listed in that table; D and trimming were worked out from the DNA. The sample carries some 80,000 clones, 86% recorded once. The junction had 2 bases not matched to a gene; V was cut back by 2 bases and J by 2 bases. The CDR3 totals 14 residues. CDR1 and CDR2 (germline): LGHDT, YNNKEL (reference sequence). The sequenced sample consisted of peripheral blood. The receptor was isolated from a human donor in a cohort sampled during active COVID-19. The chain has TRBV3-1 (or the pseudogene TRBV3-2) and TRBJ2-7; TRBD1 matches 8 bases. As DNA, the CDR3 is TGTGCCAGCAGCCAACGACAGGGGACCTACGAGCAGTACTTC. Protein sequence: CASSQRQGTYEQYF.